The T cell receptor (beta chain) described here comes from a study of blood T cell repertoires in COVID-19. Background on the study: T cells, B-cell-depleted T cells, or PBMCs supplied cDNA or gDNA.

Here immunoSEQ multiplex PCR was the method, and the copy in TCRdb shows in-frame clones only, minus some. The table includes about 220,000 clones, 85% detected once. Germline CDR1 MNHEY, CDR2 SVGAGI. Trimming cost V 0 bases and J 4 bases; bases outside gene matches: 6. The CDR3 has 16 residues. Sequencing input: peripheral blood. This clonotype was obtained from a woman in her seventies with COVID-19, enrolled during active disease. The chain links TRBV6-5 to TRBJ2-1; 7 nucleotides align to TRBD2. The CDR3 spells CASSYSYVGGYNEQFF. CDR3 DNA sequence: TGTGCCAGCAGTTACTCCTACGTGGGGGGGTACAATGAGCAGTTCTTC.